What follows are 12 T cell receptor beta chains derived from one specimen sequenced in a study of blood T cell repertoires in COVID-19. This table comes from immunoSEQ multiplex PCR, and its TCRdb copy is limited to in-frame clones, with some not included. This table has roughly 130,000 clones, more than 75% appearing once. Sequencing was performed on peripheral blood. These TCRs come from a woman aged 70-85 years with COVID-19, enrolled during active disease.

The J gene is TRBJ1-4, the V gene TRBV27; D uncertain. This CDR3 spans 14 amino acids. Trimming removed 3 bases from V and 7 bases from J, with 12 bases in between. Germline CDR1 reads MNHEY; CDR2 reads SMNVEV (reference sequence). CDR3 loop: CASSLRFTSEKLFF. Written as DNA, the CDR3 is TGTGCCAGCAGTTTGAGGTTCACATCTGAAAAACTGTTTTTT. Combining the CDR3 with reference TRBV27 and TRBJ1-4 gives the whole variable domain EAQVTQNPRYLITVTGKKLTVTCSQNMNHEYMSWYRQDPGLGLRQIYYSMNVEVTDKGDVPEGYKVSRKEKRNFPLILESPSPNQTSLYFCASSLRFTSEKLFFGSGTQLSVL.

V is TRBV19 and J is TRBJ2-1; D is perhaps TRBD1 (6 bases). Germline values: CDR1 LNHDA, CDR2 SQIVND (reference sequence). Trimming took off 5 bases at V and 2 bases at J, with 10 bases between the two ends. The CDR3 has 14 residues. The CDR3 region is CASSWQGPYNEQFF. In DNA form, the CDR3 reads TGTGCCAGTAGTTGGCAGGGGCCCTACAATGAGCAGTTCTTC.

This clone was seen a handful of times. The gene calls are TRBV7-2 and TRBJ1-5; tentatively, D is TRBD1 (5 bases). Germline lookup yields CDR1 SGHTA and CDR2 FQGNSA. Trimming took 2 bases from V and 1 from J, leaving 15 bases between them. The CDR3 sequence is 17 residues long. The DNA of the CDR3 is TGTGCCAGCAGCTTAAAGCGGGACGGAATAAGCAATCAGCCCCAGCATTTT. This sequence encodes CASSLKRDGISNQPQHF. The whole variable domain, remainder taken from reference TRBV7-2 and TRBJ1-5, is GAGVSQSPSNKVTEKGKDVELRCDPISGHTALYWYRQSLGQGLEFLIYFQGNSAPDKSGLPSDRFSAERTGGSVSTLTIQRTQQEDSAVYLCASSLKRDGISNQPQHFGDGTRLSIL.

This clone was picked up a small number of times. This rearrangement joins TRBV6-5 to TRBJ1-6; the D is unclear. Between the trimmed V and J ends, which lost 0 bases and 6 bases, there was a span of 9 bases. CDR1 is MNHEY, CDR2 SVGAGI, per germline. The CDR3 is 15 amino acids. This chain's CDR3 is CASSYSMSGNSPLHF. The CDR3 region has the DNA TGTGCCAGCAGTTACTCGATGTCGGGTAATTCACCCCTCCACTTT.

The chain couples TRBV5-1 to TRBJ2-2, with TRBD1 matching 9 bases. Germline V gives CDR1 SGHRS, CDR2 YFSETQ. The CDR3 spans 17 residues. V lost 4 bases, J lost 8 bases, and 15 bases stayed unmatched. CDR3 sequence: CASSLGLGQGRNGELFF. The CDR3 nucleotides are TGCGCCAGCAGCCTAGGTTTGGGACAGGGAAGAAATGGGGAGCTGTTTTTT.

The chain has TRBV7-9 and TRBJ1-5, with 8 bases fitting TRBD1. Trimming cost V 5 bases and J 1 base; bases outside gene matches: 13. Germline V gene lookup returns CDR1 SEHNR and CDR2 FQNEAQ (reference sequence). This CDR3 contains 18 residues. CDR3 coding DNA: TGTGCCAGCAGCGGAGCCCCCGGACAGGGTACGAGCAATCAGCCCCAGCATTTT. Protein product: CASSGAPGQGTSNQPQHF.

This chain links TRBV15 with TRBJ1-3, with D possibly being TRBD1 (5 bases). The CDR3 loop spans 16 amino acids. The germline V gene has CDR1 LNHNV and CDR2 YYDKDF (reference sequence). V dropped 8 bases and J dropped 0 bases, with 17 bases sitting between them. CDR3 sequence: CATADQGWNSGNTIYF. In DNA, the CDR3 is TGTGCCACCGCCGATCAGGGTTGGAACTCTGGAAACACCATATATTTT.

The J gene is TRBJ2-1, the V gene TRBV2; D might be TRBD2 (6 bases). The germline V gene encodes CDR1 SNHLY and CDR2 FYNNEI. V was pared by 8 bases and J by 6 bases, with 23 bases between. This CDR3 has 16 amino acids. The CDR3, as DNA: TGTGCCAGCGGAGGGCCTTTGGCCGCGGGCAGCAATGAGCAGTTCTTC. Translating gives CASGGPLAAGSNEQFF.

This sequence joins TRBV3-1 (or the pseudogene TRBV3-2) and TRBJ2-7; D might be TRBD1 (5 bases). The germline gives CDR1 LGHDT, CDR2 YNNKEL (reference sequence). CDR3 length equals 17 residues. Trimming cost V 0 bases and J 6 bases, with 21 bases left between them. The DNA of the CDR3 is TGTGCCAGCAGCCAAGAGGCTCGTGCAGGGTGGTATGGCGAGCAGTACTTC. Translated, it gives CASSQEARAGWYGEQYF.

The J gene is TRBJ1-2, the V gene TRBV25-1; TRBD1 matches at 9 bases. The germline V gene has CDR1 MGHDK and CDR2 SYGVNS. The CDR3 runs 18 residues. The trim removed 6 bases at V and 3 bases at J, leaving 17 bases unmatched. CDR3: CASSPGTGNYRVYYGYTF. CDR3 coding DNA: TGTGCCAGCAGCCCCGGGACAGGGAACTATAGGGTGTACTATGGCTACACCTTC.

The table lists this clone with a count of one. The chain carries TRBV5-4 and TRBJ1-4; 9 bases align to TRBD1. The CDR3 extends over 16 amino acids. Germline V gene data show CDR1 as SGHNT and CDR2 as YYREEE (reference sequence). V shed 3 bases and J 7 bases; nucleotides not matched to a gene: 10. CDR3 sequence: CASSSGQGWKGEKLFF. The CDR3 DNA is TGTGCCAGCAGCTCGGGACAGGGATGGAAAGGTGAAAAACTGTTTTTT. The variable domain in full, with the rest retrieved from reference TRBV5-4 and TRBJ1-4, is ETGVTQSPTHLIKTRGQQVTLRCSSQSGHNTVSWYQQALGQGPQFIFQYYREEENGRGNFPPRFSGLQFPNYSSELNVNALELDDSALYLCASSSGQGWKGEKLFFGSGTQLSVL.

The chain combines TRBV6-5 with TRBJ2-3; 7 bases align to TRBD2. Germline lookup yields CDR1 MNHEY and CDR2 SVGAGI. The CDR3 has 15 amino acids. The trim removed 2 bases at V and 2 bases at J, leaving 4 bases unmatched. Here the CDR3 DNA reads TGTGCCAGCAGTTACGGGGGGGAAATCACAGATACGCAGTATTTT. Its protein product is CASSYGGEITDTQYF.